What follows describes a single TCR beta chain. This sample is drawn from a study of blood T cells in healthy people across ages. Together with a sample-barcoded 5' primer, a J-beta primer mix was included in a second PCR lasting roughly 7 to 11 cycles. Paired-end reads containing CDR3 totaled no fewer than 2.5 million for each sample. A single record per CDR3 protein comes from TCRdb applying MiXCR to the 5' RACE reads. The sample contains under 800,000 distinct CDR3 sequences, roughly 45% of which appear only once. Isolation per sample recovered at least 7 million PBMCs. CDR3 length: 16 amino acids. Trimming cost V 1 base and J 1 base, with 13 bases left between them. Germline lookup yields CDR1 SGHTA and CDR2 FQGNSA.

The receptor was isolated from an older woman in good health. The specimen sequenced was blood. The V gene is TRBV7-2, the J gene TRBJ1-1; TRBD1 is a possible D gene (6 bases). CDR3 coding DNA: TGTGCCAGCAGCTTAGTAGGTACAGGGACGAACACTGAAGCTTTCTTT. Translated: CASSLVGTGTNTEAFF.